The T cell receptor beta chain under discussion was sequenced for a study of regulatory T cells in long-lasting Graves disease. The authors built TCR beta libraries using iRepertoire HTBI primers and Arm-PCR of CDR3 regions. TCRdb passed the multiplex PCR reads through MiXCR, listing each CDR3 protein once. The sample carries 300,000 to 350,000 distinct CDR3 sequences, 15% to 20% recorded once. Study conclusions and caveats: The researchers studied only peripheral blood, not thyroid tissue. Relative to newly diagnosed Graves' patients, persistent ones had lower TCR diversity.

Regarding time point: persistent/refractory GD, antithyroid drugs over 5 years with positive TRAb. From RNA extracted from PBMCs, the TCR library was made. Graves' disease diagnosis relied on American Thyroid Association guidelines. This clonotype was counted a few times. Its antigen is not known. This sample comprised peripheral blood mononuclear cells (PBMCs), obtained when the disease was refractory, from a patient treated with antithyroid drugs. This sequence originates from a female donor with Graves disease.

The CDR3 loop is CATSEPGLAGFTGELFF. For the CDR3, the DNA is TGTGCCACCAGTGAGCCAGGACTAGCGGGATTTACCGGGGAGCTGTTTTTT. The chain has TRBV24-1 and TRBJ2-2, with 12 bases that match TRBD2. With 4 bases clipped from V and 5 bases from J, the junction kept 7 bases outside the gene matches. There are 17 residues in the CDR3. Germline assignment: CDR1 KGHDR and CDR2 SFDVKD.